Following are 6 T cell receptor beta chains from one sample sequenced in a study of cytomegalovirus exposure and HLA in healthy donors. With 60 Vbeta and 13 Jbeta primers, the PCR was carried out. This table comes from immunoSEQ multiplex PCR, and its TCRdb copy is limited to in-frame clones, with some not included. There are about 140,000 clones in the sample; around three quarters occur only once, and roughly 0.87% lies in the top ten. Sequencing input: PBMCs. The source of these receptors is a man aged 18 to 29 in good health and CMV-seronegative.

The chain employs TRBV4-1 and TRBJ1-6; D unclear. The germline V and J ends were trimmed by 0 bases and 9 bases, with 12 bases remaining between them. The length of the CDR3 is 15 residues. The germline V gene has CDR1 MGHRA and CDR2 YSYEKL. The CDR3 here is CASSQERVRVSPLHF. In DNA, the CDR3 is TGCGCCAGCAGCCAAGAGAGAGTCCGGGTTTCACCCCTCCACTTT.

The chain joins TRBV6-5 to TRBJ1-1, with D perhaps matching TRBD1 (6 bases). Trimming left V 6 bases short and J 6 bases short, with 17 bases between. This CDR3 is built from 14 residues. Germline lookup yields CDR1 MNHEY and CDR2 SVGAGI. Here the CDR3 DNA reads TGTGCCAGCAGAGCTGCTGGACAGTACGCTGAAGCTTTCTTT. It is translated as CASRAAGQYAEAFF.

The chain is built from TRBV11-2 and TRBJ2-5; D not certain. Gene TRBJ2-7 matches the end of the DNA better, so the J call may be wrong. The CDR3 consists of 13 residues. Looked up from germline, CDR1 is SGHAT and CDR2 is FQNNGV. The CDR3 spells CASSLPGPSEQYF. CDR3 sequence (DNA): TGTGCCAGCAGCTTACCGGGTCCGTCCGAGCAGTACTTC.

This rearrangement joins TRBV4-2 to TRBJ2-7; 7 nucleotides align to TRBD2. Germline V gene sequence: CDR1 LGHNA, CDR2 YNFKEQ. The CDR3 contains 13 residues. J lost 4 bases, V lost 6 bases, and 6 bases had no gene match. The CDR3 DNA follows: TGTGCCAGCAGTACGGGACTAAGGTACGAGCAGTACTTC. It codes for CASSTGLRYEQYF.

This rearrangement joins TRBV7-8 to TRBJ1-6; D gene ambiguous. Germline CDR1 reads SGHVS; CDR2 reads FQNEAQ. The V and J ends lost 5 bases and 0 bases respectively, with 14 bases between them. CDR3 size: 17 residues. The CDR3 DNA reads as TGTGCCAGCAGCACCGGCGGTGTGAGCTCCTATAATTCACCCCTCCACTTT. Translated, it gives CASSTGGVSSYNSPLHF.

The table lists this clone with a count of one. The J gene is TRBJ2-5, the V gene TRBV4-2, with 7 bases fitting TRBD1. TRBJ2-7 explains the end of the DNA better; the J call may be wrong. The germline V gene has CDR1 LGHNA and CDR2 YNFKEQ. CDR3 size: 16 residues. The CDR3 loop is CASSQERGQLSYEQYF. CDR3 coding DNA: TGTGCCAGCAGCCAAGAACGGGGACAGCTTTCCTACGAGCAGTACTTC.